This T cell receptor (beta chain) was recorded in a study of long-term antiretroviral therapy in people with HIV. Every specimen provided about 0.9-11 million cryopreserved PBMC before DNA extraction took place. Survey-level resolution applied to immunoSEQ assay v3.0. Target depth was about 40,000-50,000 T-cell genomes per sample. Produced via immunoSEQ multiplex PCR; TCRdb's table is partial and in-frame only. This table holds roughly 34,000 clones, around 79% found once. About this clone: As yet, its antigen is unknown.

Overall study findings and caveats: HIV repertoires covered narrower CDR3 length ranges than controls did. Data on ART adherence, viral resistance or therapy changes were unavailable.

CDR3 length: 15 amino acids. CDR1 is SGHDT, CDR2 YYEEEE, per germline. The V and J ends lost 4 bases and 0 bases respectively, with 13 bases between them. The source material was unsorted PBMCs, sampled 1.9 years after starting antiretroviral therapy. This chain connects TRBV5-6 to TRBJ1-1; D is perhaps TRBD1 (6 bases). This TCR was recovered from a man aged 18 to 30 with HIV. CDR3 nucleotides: TGTGCCAGCAGCAATATACAGGGTTTGAACACTGAAGCTTTCTTT. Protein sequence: CASSNIQGLNTEAFF.